Below, one TCR beta chain is given with its context. The antigen is undetermined. A multiplex PCR was run with 60 Vbeta primers and 13 Jbeta primers. Data came from immunoSEQ multiplex PCR; TCRdb stores just in-frame clones and leaves some out. Here the sample spans around 200,000 clones, 75% to 85% being singletons. V dropped 3 bases and J dropped 5 bases, with 7 bases sitting between them. CDR1 and CDR2 from the germline V gene are ENHRY and SYGVKD. This CDR3 comprises 12 residues. The sample is drawn from a study of cytomegalovirus exposure and HLA in healthy donors. Study results and caveats: Apparent HLA restriction characterized most CMV-associated TCR beta chains in a later analysis. Per published accounts, TCR beta sequences correctly predicted the HLA-A and HLA-B alleles of most subjects. Certain sequence variants were highly shared and formed a cluster, and this cluster was likely a sequencing artifact. A later analysis found common viral pathogens apparently linked to several of the most significant clusters.

The chain is built from TRBV10-3 and TRBJ1-1; D is undetermined. Sequencing input: PBMCs. The clonotype originates from a woman between 50 and 59 years old in good health and CMV-seronegative. The CDR3 DNA is TGTGCCATCAGTGATATTCAGACTGAAGCTTTCTTT. Translating gives CAISDIQTEAFF.